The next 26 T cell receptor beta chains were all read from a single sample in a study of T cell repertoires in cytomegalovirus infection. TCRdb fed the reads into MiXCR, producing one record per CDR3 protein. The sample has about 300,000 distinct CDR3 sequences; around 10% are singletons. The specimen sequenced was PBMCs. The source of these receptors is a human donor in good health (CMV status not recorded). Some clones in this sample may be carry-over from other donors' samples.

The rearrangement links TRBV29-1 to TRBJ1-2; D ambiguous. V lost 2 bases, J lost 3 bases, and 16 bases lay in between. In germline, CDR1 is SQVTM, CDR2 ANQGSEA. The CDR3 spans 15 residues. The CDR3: CSVEQPGSLDYGYTF. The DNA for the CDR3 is TGCAGCGTTGAACAACCGGGATCCCTCGACTATGGCTACACCTTC.

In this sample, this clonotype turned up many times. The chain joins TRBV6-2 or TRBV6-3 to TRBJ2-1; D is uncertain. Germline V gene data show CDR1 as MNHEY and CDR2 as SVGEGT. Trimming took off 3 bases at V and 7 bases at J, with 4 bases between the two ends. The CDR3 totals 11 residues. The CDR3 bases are TGTGCCAGCAGTTATCAAAATGAGCAGTTCTTC. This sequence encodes CASSYQNEQFF.

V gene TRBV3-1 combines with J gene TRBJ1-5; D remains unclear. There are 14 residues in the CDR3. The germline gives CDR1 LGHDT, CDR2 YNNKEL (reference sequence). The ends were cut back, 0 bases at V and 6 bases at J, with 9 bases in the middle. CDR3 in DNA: TGTGCCAGCAGCCAAGATCAGAAGTTTCAGCCCCAGCATTTT. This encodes CASSQDQKFQPQHF.

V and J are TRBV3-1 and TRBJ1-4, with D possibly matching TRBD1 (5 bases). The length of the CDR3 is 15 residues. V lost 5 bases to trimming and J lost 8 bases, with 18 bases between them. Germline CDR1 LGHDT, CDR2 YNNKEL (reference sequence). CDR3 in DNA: TGTGCCAGCAGCGTACGGACCTCCGCAGGGGAAAAACTGTTTTTT. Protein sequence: CASSVRTSAGEKLFF.

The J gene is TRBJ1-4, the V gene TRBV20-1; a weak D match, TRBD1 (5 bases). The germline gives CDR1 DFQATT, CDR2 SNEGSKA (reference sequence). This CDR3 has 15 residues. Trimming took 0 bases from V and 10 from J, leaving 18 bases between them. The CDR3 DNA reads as TGCAGTGCTAGAGAAACCGGGAGGGATGGGGGAAAACTGTTTTTT. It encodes CSARETGRDGGKLFF.

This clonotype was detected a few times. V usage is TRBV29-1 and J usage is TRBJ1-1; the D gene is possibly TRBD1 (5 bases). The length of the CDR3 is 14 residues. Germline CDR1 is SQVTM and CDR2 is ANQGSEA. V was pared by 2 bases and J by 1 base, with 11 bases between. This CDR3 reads CSVEPGPRNTEAFF. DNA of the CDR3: TGCAGCGTTGAACCGGGACCCAGGAACACTGAAGCTTTCTTT.

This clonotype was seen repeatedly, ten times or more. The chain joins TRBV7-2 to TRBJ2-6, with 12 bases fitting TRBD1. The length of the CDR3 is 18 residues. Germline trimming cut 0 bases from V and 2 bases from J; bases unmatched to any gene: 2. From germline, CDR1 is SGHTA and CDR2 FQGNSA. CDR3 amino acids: CASSLAGQGATGANVLTF. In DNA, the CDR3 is TGTGCCAGCAGCTTAGCGGGACAGGGGGCGACTGGGGCCAACGTCCTGACTTTC.

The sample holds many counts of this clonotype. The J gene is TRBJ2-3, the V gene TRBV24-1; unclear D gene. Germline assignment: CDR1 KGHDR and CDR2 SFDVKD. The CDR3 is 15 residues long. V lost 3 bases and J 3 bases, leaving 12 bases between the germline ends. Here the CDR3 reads CATSDGHGRTDTQYF. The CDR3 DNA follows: TGTGCCACCAGTGATGGCCATGGGCGGACAGATACGCAGTATTTT.

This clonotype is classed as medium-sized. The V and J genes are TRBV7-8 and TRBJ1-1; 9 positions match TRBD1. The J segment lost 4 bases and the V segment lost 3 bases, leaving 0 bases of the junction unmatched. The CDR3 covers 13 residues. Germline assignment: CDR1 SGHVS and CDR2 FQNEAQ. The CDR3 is CASSLTGGTEAFF. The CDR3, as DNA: TGTGCCAGCAGCTTGACAGGGGGCACTGAAGCTTTCTTT.

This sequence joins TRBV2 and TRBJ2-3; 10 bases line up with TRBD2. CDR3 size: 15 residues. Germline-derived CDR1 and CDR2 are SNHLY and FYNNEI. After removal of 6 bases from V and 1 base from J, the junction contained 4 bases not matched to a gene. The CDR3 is CASRIAGGGTDTQYF. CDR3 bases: TGTGCCAGCAGGATAGCGGGGGGCGGCACAGATACGCAGTATTTT. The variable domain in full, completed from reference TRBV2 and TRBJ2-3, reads EPEVTQTPSHQVTQMGQEVILRCVPISNHLYFYWYRQILGQKVEFLVSFYNNEISEKSEIFDDQFSVERPDGSNFTLKIRSTKLEDSAMYFCASRIAGGGTDTQYFGPGTRLTVL.

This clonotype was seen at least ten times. The CDR3 loop is CASSLVTLQGTLNTEAFF. CDR3 DNA sequence: TGTGCCAGCAGCTTGGTGACCCTACAGGGGACCCTGAACACTGAAGCTTTCTTT. The genes are TRBV5-6 and TRBJ1-1; 7 bases are shared with TRBD1. The CDR3 totals 18 residues. CDR1 is SGHDT and CDR2 is YYEEEE in the germline V gene. V dropped 0 bases and J dropped 0; count of bases not matched to a gene: 11.

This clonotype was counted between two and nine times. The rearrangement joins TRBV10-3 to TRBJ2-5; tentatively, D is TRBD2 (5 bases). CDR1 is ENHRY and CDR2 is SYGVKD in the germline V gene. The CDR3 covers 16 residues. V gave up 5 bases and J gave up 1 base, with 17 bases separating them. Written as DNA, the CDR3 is TGTGCCATCAGTAGGACGGGAACCGGGCCCCAAGAGACCCAGTACTTC. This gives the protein CAISRTGTGPQETQYF.

The CDR3 nucleotides read TGTGCCAGCAGCCCGGGACAGACTGCTAATCAGCCCCAGCATTTT. Amino acids: CASSPGQTANQPQHF. The chain recombines TRBV7-9 with TRBJ1-5, with 7 bases fitting TRBD1. The CDR3 covers 15 residues. Unmatched junction bases numbered 8, after V lost 5 bases and J lost 4 bases. From germline, CDR1 is SEHNR and CDR2 FQNEAQ (reference sequence).

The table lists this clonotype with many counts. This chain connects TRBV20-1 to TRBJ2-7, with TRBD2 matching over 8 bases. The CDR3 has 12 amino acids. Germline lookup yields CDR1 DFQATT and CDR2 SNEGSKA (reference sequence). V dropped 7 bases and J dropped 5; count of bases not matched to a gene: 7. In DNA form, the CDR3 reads TGCAGTGTTGCGGGGGGCCGCAACGAGCAGTACGTC. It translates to CSVAGGRNEQYV.

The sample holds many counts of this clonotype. The CDR3 protein is CASSLGPGLQETQYF. CDR3 DNA sequence: TGTGCCAGCAGCTTAGGACCAGGACTCCAAGAGACCCAGTACTTC. This chain uses TRBV7-2 with TRBJ2-5; D is perhaps TRBD2 (5 bases). This CDR3 region has 15 residues. Between the trimmed V and J ends, which lost 1 base and 1 base, there was a span of 10 bases. Germline CDR1 and CDR2: SGHTA and FQGNSA. Complete variable domain (other parts from reference TRBV7-2 and TRBJ2-5): GAGVSQSPSNKVTEKGKDVELRCDPISGHTALYWYRQSLGQGLEFLIYFQGNSAPDKSGLPSDRFSAERTGGSVSTLTIQRTQQEDSAVYLCASSLGPGLQETQYFGPGTRLLVL.

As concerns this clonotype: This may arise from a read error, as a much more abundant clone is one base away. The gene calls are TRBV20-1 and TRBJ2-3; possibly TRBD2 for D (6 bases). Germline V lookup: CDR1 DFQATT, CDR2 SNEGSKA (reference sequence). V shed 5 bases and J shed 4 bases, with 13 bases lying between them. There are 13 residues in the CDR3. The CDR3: CSAPRSSADTQYF. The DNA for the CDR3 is TGCAGTGCTCCAAGGTCTAGCGCAGATACGCAGTATTTT.

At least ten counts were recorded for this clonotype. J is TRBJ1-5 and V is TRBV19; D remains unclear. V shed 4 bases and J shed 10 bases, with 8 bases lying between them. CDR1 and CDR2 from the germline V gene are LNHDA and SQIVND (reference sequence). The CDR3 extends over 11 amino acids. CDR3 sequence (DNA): TGTGCCAGTAGTACTGGACCTCCCCAGCATTTT. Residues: CASSTGPPQHF.

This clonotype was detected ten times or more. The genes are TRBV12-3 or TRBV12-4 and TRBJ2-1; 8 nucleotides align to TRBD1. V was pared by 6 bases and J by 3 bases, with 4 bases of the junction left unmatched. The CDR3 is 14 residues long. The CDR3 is CASSGQGRYNEQFF. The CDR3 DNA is TGTGCCAGCAGCGGACAGGGACGCTACAATGAGCAGTTCTTC.

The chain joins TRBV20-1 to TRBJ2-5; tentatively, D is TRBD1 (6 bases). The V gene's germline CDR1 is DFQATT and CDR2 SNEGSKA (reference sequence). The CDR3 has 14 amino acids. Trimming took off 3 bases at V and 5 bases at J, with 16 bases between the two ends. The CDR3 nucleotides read TGCAGTGCTAGGGACAGATCGGTGGGGGAGACCCAGTACTTC. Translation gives CSARDRSVGETQYF.

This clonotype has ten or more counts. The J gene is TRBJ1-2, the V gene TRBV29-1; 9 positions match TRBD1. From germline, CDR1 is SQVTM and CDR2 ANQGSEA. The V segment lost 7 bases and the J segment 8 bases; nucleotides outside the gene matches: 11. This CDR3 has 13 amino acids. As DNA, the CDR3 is TGCAGCGCATCACAGGGGGCACTTGGAGGCTACACCTTC. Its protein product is CSASQGALGGYTF.

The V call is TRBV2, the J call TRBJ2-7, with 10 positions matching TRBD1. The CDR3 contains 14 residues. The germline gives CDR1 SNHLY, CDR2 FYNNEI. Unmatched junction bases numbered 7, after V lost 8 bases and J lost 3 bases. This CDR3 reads CASSEGDRGYEQYF. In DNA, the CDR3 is TGTGCCAGCTCTGAGGGGGACAGGGGCTACGAGCAGTACTTC.

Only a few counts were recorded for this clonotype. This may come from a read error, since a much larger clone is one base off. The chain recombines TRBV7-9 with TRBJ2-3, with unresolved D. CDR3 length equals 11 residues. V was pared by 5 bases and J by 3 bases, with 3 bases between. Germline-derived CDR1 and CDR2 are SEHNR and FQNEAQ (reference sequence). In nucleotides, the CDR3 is TGTGCCAGCAGCCAGACAGATACGCAGTATTTT. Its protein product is CASSQTDTQYF.

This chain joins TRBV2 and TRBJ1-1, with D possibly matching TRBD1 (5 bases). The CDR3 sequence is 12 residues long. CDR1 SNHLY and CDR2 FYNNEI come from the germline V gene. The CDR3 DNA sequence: TGTGCAGCCGGGGGGTTGAACACTGAAGCTTTCTTT. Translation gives CAAGGLNTEAFF.

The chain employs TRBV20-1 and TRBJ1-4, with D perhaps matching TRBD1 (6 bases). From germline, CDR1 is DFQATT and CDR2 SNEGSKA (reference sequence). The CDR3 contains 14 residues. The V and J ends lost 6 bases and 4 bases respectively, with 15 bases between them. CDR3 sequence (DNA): TGCAGTGCAATCAAGGGGGGATTTAATGAAAAACTGTTTTTT. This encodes CSAIKGGFNEKLFF.

CDR3 DNA: TGTGCCAGTAACCTTCGGACAGCAAACTATGGCTACACCTTC. As protein: CASNLRTANYGYTF. The chain recombines TRBV19 with TRBJ1-2; D is perhaps TRBD1 (6 bases). The CDR3 covers 14 residues. CDR1 is LNHDA and CDR2 is SQIVND in the germline V gene (reference sequence). The V and J ends lost 7 bases and 2 bases respectively, with 14 bases between them.

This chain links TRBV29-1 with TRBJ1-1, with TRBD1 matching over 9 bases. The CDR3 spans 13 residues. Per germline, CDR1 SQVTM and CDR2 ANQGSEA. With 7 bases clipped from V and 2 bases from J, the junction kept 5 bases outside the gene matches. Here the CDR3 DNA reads TGCAGCGCCACAGGGGGCACCAACACTGAAGCTTTCTTT. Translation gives CSATGGTNTEAFF.